This T cell receptor (beta chain) was observed in a study of T cells after yellow fever vaccination. Study as a whole: In the case of low-cell-number fractions, SMART-Seq v4 Ultra Low Input was used for preparation.

Deletions cut 2 bases from V and 1 base from J, with 12 bases between. The V gene's germline CDR1 is SGHNT and CDR2 YYREEE (reference sequence). This CDR3 comprises 16 residues. Study-wide points: Abundant bulk-derived clonotypes could contaminate FACS-sorted repertoires. Memory subsets that were sorted on day 0 lacked detectable signal for almost all vaccine-responding clonotypes.

This clonotype has ten or more counts. Template switching with 5'RACE generated the TCR cDNA and added a universal primer site and UMIs. TCRdb passed the 5' RACE reads through MiXCR, listing each CDR3 protein once. Of about 13,000 distinct CDR3 sequences in the sample, 4.5% to 6% were seen once. The chain uses TRBV5-4 and TRBJ2-2, with D possibly matching TRBD1 (6 bases). The sample in question was PBMCs, either bulk or a sorted T-cell subset (CD4+, CD8+, memory, or dextramer-sorted; not recorded which), obtained 45 days after the yellow fever booster vaccination. This receptor was identified in a man aged 30-40 years who received the YFV17D yellow fever vaccine. In DNA form, the CDR3 reads TGTGCCAGCAGCTTCGGGCAGGGGATGAACACCGGGGAGCTGTTTTTT. It codes for CASSFGQGMNTGELFF.